Below, 23 T cell receptor beta chains from the same sample are listed, as sequenced in a study of identical twins. MiXCR, applied by TCRdb to the 5' RACE reads, yields one record per CDR3 protein. The table lists about 190,000 distinct CDR3 sequences, 15% of them singletons. The same sample was also studied in work on T cells expressing NK-cell markers.

Sequenced input: CD8+ T cells sorted from blood. These receptors came from a woman between 18 and 29 years old in good health.

J is TRBJ1-2 and V is TRBV29-1; weak D call: TRBD1 (5 bases). The CDR3 runs to 13 residues. Trimming removed 4 bases from V and 2 bases from J, with 11 bases in between. CDR1 is SQVTM and CDR2 is ANQGSEA in the germline V gene. This CDR3 reads CSVGSTENYGYTF. The CDR3 DNA is TGCAGCGTTGGCTCGACAGAGAACTATGGCTACACCTTC.

The chain has TRBV12-3 or TRBV12-4 and TRBJ1-1; D might be TRBD1 (5 bases). The CDR3 runs 11 residues. V was shortened by 0 bases and J by 10 bases, with 6 bases between the two germline ends. The CDR3 is CASSLAGAAFF. CDR3 in DNA: TGTGCCAGCAGTTTAGCAGGGGCAGCTTTCTTT.

This clonotype was observed a few times. The V gene is TRBV7-6, the J gene TRBJ2-2, with TRBD1 as a possible D gene (6 bases). V was cut by 3 bases and J by 6 bases, with 8 bases left in between. Germline V lookup: CDR1 SGHVS, CDR2 FNYEAQ. The CDR3 sequence is 13 residues long. The chain's CDR3 is CASSFQGPGELFF. The CDR3 bases are TGTGCCAGCAGCTTCCAGGGGCCCGGGGAGCTGTTTTTT.

The chain is built from TRBV25-1 and TRBJ1-1; possible D gene TRBD1, 5 bases. From germline, CDR1 is MGHDK and CDR2 SYGVNS. This CDR3 has 13 residues. Trimming took off 3 bases at V and 5 bases at J, with 10 bases between the two ends. This CDR3 reads CASSDGGETEAFF. The CDR3 DNA is TGTGCCAGCAGTGATGGGGGGGAAACTGAAGCTTTCTTT.

This clonotype appeared a few times. This chain links TRBV7-9 with TRBJ1-2; D call uncertain. Trimming shortened V by 1 base and J by 5 bases, and 11 bases separated the two germline ends. The CDR3 is made up of 14 amino acids. Germline CDR1 SEHNR, CDR2 FQNEAQ (reference sequence). CDR3 amino acids: CASSLEGERYGYTF. The CDR3 DNA reads TGTGCCAGCAGCTTAGAGGGAGAACGGTATGGCTACACCTTC.

This clonotype was seen a few times. The J gene is TRBJ2-7, the V gene TRBV7-2; 10 bases agree with TRBD2. The CDR3 runs to 15 residues. Germline V lookup: CDR1 SGHTA, CDR2 FQGNSA. The ends lost 2 bases at V and 5 bases at J; junction bases unmatched: 6. The CDR3 here is CASSLYTSGIHEQYF. The CDR3 DNA follows: TGTGCCAGCAGCTTATACACTAGCGGGATTCACGAGCAGTACTTC.

The genes are TRBV3-1 and TRBJ2-1, with 13 bases that match TRBD2. This CDR3 comprises 15 residues. Trimming removed 4 bases from V and 10 bases from J; junction bases left unmatched: 7. Germline CDR1 is LGHDT and CDR2 is YNNKEL (reference sequence). The CDR3 protein is CASSPWTSGGGEQFF. The CDR3 DNA reads as TGTGCCAGCAGCCCTTGGACTAGCGGGGGCGGCGAGCAGTTCTTC.

The V and J genes are TRBV20-1 and TRBJ2-1, with D possibly TRBD1 on 6 matching bases. From germline, CDR1 is DFQATT and CDR2 SNEGSKA (reference sequence). Trimming left V 5 bases short and J 8 bases short, with 19 bases between. The CDR3 has 14 residues. This CDR3 reads CSAFWGPSSDEQFF. In DNA form, the CDR3 reads TGCAGTGCTTTCTGGGGGCCCTCAAGCGATGAGCAGTTCTTC.

The chain has TRBV2 and TRBJ2-1, with 12 nucleotides matching TRBD2. This CDR3 region has 15 residues. J gave up 5 bases and V 3 bases, and 2 bases lay outside the gene matches. Germline V gene sequence: CDR1 SNHLY, CDR2 FYNNEI. The CDR3 spells CASSDPSGRDNEQFF. In DNA form, the CDR3 reads TGTGCCAGCAGTGATCCTAGCGGGAGGGACAATGAGCAGTTCTTC.

Many counts were recorded for this clonotype. The chain employs TRBV2 and TRBJ1-1; no definite D call. The CDR3 runs to 12 residues. Trimming left V 6 bases short and J 5 bases short, with 10 bases between. CDR1 SNHLY and CDR2 FYNNEI come from the germline V gene. CDR3 in DNA: TGTGCCAGCAGAATAATGGGGACTGAAGCTTTCTTT. This gives the protein CASRIMGTEAFF.

This clonotype has just a few counts. The chain has TRBV6-6 and TRBJ2-1; tentatively, D is TRBD2 (7 bases). The CDR3 runs to 13 residues. V gave up 2 bases and J gave up 7 bases, with 9 bases separating them. Looked up from germline, CDR1 is MNHNY and CDR2 is SVGAGI (reference sequence). The CDR3 region is CASSYGGANEQFF. The CDR3 DNA sequence: TGTGCCAGCAGTTACGGGGGGGCGAATGAGCAGTTCTTC.

This clonotype was counted only a few times. This chain joins TRBV5-1 and TRBJ2-7; the D is unclear. The V gene lost 8 bases and the J gene lost 2 bases, with 8 bases spanning the gap. CDR3 length equals 11 residues. The germline gives CDR1 SGHRS, CDR2 YFSETQ. The CDR3 is CASGFAYEQYF. CDR3 bases: TGCGCCAGTGGCTTCGCCTACGAGCAGTACTTC.

This clonotype has at least ten counts. The chain links TRBV29-1 to TRBJ2-7, with D tentatively TRBD2 (6 bases). There are 12 residues in the CDR3. Trimming took 6 bases from V and 3 from J, leaving 12 bases between them. Germline V gene sequence: CDR1 SQVTM, CDR2 ANQGSEA. Here the CDR3 reads CSVAGFHYEQYF. The DNA of the CDR3 is TGCAGCGTGGCGGGGTTTCACTACGAGCAGTACTTC.

Only a few counts were recorded for this clonotype. This rearrangement joins TRBV2 to TRBJ2-7; D remains ambiguous. The germline V gene has CDR1 SNHLY and CDR2 FYNNEI. CDR3 size: 12 residues. V lost 4 bases and J 3 bases, leaving 7 bases between the germline ends. DNA for the CDR3: TGTGCCAGCAGTGCCACGAACTACGAGCAGTACTTC. It encodes CASSATNYEQYF.

V usage is TRBV7-9 and J usage is TRBJ2-1; 9 nucleotides line up with TRBD2. This CDR3 has 16 residues. The ends lost 5 bases at V and 8 bases at J; junction bases unmatched: 13. The germline V gene has CDR1 SEHNR and CDR2 FQNEAQ (reference sequence). The CDR3 nucleotides read TGTGCCAGCAGCCTCCGGAAGCGGGGGGCCTTAGATGAGCAGTTCTTC. The encoded protein is CASSLRKRGALDEQFF.

The chain carries TRBV6-4 and TRBJ2-1; tentative D call: TRBD2 (5 bases). There are 13 residues in the CDR3. The germline V gene has CDR1 MRHNA and CDR2 SNTAGT. V was trimmed by 5 bases and J by 5 bases, leaving 10 bases between them. The CDR3 loop is CASSRKADNEQFF. CDR3 in DNA: TGTGCCAGCAGTCGGAAAGCGGACAATGAGCAGTTCTTC.

In its sample, this clonotype was seen many times. J is TRBJ2-5 and V is TRBV29-1, with no clear D. The germline V and J ends were trimmed by 3 bases and 3 bases, with 8 bases remaining between them. Germline CDR1 SQVTM, CDR2 ANQGSEA. This CDR3 has 12 residues. CDR3 loop: CSVERNEETQYF. The CDR3 nucleotides are TGCAGCGTTGAGCGAAACGAAGAGACCCAGTACTTC.

This chain uses TRBV12-3 or TRBV12-4 with TRBJ2-2; D gene uncertain. The CDR3 extends over 14 amino acids. Trimming shortened V by 3 bases and J by 2 bases, and 7 bases separated the two germline ends. CDR3 DNA sequence: TGTGCCAGCAGTTTTTCCGATAACACCGGGGAGCTGTTTTTT. Amino acid sequence: CASSFSDNTGELFF.

In its sample, this clonotype was seen many times. V and J are TRBV12-3 or TRBV12-4 and TRBJ2-3; TRBD2 matches at 8 bases. V gave up 4 bases and J gave up 4 bases; unmatched junction bases: 4. The CDR3 is made up of 14 amino acids. The CDR3 loop reads CASSSAGGADTQYF. In DNA form, the CDR3 reads TGTGCCAGCAGTTCTGCGGGGGGTGCAGATACGCAGTATTTT.

The table lists this clonotype with a few counts. The gene calls are TRBV6-2 or TRBV6-3 and TRBJ1-2; D is unresolved. The germline V gene has CDR1 MNHEY and CDR2 SVGEGT. The CDR3 has 13 residues. V lost 0 bases and J 7 bases, leaving 9 bases between the germline ends. The CDR3 coding sequence is TGTGCCAGCAGTTACTCGAAGAGATCTGGCTACACCTTC. It is translated as CASSYSKRSGYTF.

The rearrangement joins TRBV30 to TRBJ2-1; a possible D gene is TRBD2 (6 bases). Germline V gives CDR1 GTSNPN, CDR2 SVGIG (reference sequence). The CDR3 covers 15 residues. V dropped 0 bases and J dropped 5 bases, with 14 bases sitting between them. This CDR3 reads CAWSVEAGWDNEQFF. The CDR3 DNA follows: TGTGCCTGGAGTGTAGAGGCGGGGTGGGACAATGAGCAGTTCTTC.

V is TRBV5-1 and J is TRBJ2-7, with no clear D. From germline, CDR1 is SGHRS and CDR2 YFSETQ. The V end lost 1 base, the J end lost 3 bases, and 8 bases lay between the germline ends. The CDR3 consists of 13 residues. The CDR3 bases are TGCGCCAGCAGCTTGCCTCCCTTCTACGAGCAGTACTTC. It yields the protein CASSLPPFYEQYF.

The rearrangement uses TRBV10-2 and TRBJ2-3; possibly TRBD1 or TRBD2 for D (5 bases each). Germline-derived CDR1 and CDR2 are WSHSY and SAAADI. V dropped 11 bases and J dropped 5 bases, with 17 bases sitting between them. The CDR3 consists of 13 residues. Here the CDR3 reads CAGGPGNLDTQYF. In DNA, the CDR3 is TGCGCCGGGGGTCCCGGAAACTTAGATACGCAGTATTTT.